A selection of T cell receptor beta chains follows, all from one sample in a study of cytomegalovirus exposure and HLA in healthy donors. Sequenced by immunoSEQ multiplex PCR; TCRdb stores in-frame clones only, minus some. Its listing shows fewer than 70,000 clones. The sequencing input was PBMCs. Every receptor here comes from a man aged 30 to 45 in good health and CMV-seropositive. CDR3s include the opening cysteine and the closing phenylalanine or tryptophan. Each record gives: J gene, V gene, CDR3 protein.

>TRBJ1-5|TRBV30
CAWSGRGGGQNSNQPQHF
>TRBJ2-2|TRBV4-2
CASSQVASARAGELFF
>TRBJ2-1|TRBV5-1
CASSLARGLAGVPYNEQFF
>TRBJ2-2|TRBV6-5
CASSPWTSAGELFF
>TRBJ1-2|TRBV30
CAWSVHGTGYGYTF
>TRBJ1-2|TRBV9
CASSVDSYGYTF
>TRBJ1-5|TRBV6-1
CASSDPTRVYNQPQHF
>TRBJ1-1|TRBV13
CASSIGQGGTEAFF
>TRBJ2-7|TRBV13
CASSSIAGDITYEQYF
>TRBJ2-3|TRBV5-4
CASSLAQGSTDTQYF
>TRBJ2-7|TRBV7-9
CASSSPDRGNYEQYF
>TRBJ2-2|TRBV5-1
CASSSGTLETGSRSNTGELFF
>TRBJ2-1|TRBV6-6
CASSRGSGIDEQFF
>TRBJ2-3|TRBV5-1
CASSPDRPDTQYF
>TRBJ1-1|TRBV6-5
CASSNRGSAFF
>TRBJ2-7|TRBV30
CAWSVSRAYEQYF
>TRBJ1-2|TRBV5-1
CASSWAVDREEVYGYTF
>TRBJ1-2|TRBV6-5
CASYLGYYGYTF
>TRBJ2-1|TRBV30
CAWTDYWGTEQFF
>TRBJ2-7|TRBV11-2
CASSFTDYEQYF
>TRBJ1-1|TRBV6-5
CASSYSTMNTEAFF
>TRBJ2-2|TRBV30
CAWSVLSTGELFF
>TRBJ1-3|TRBV15
CATSRDGSSGNTIYF
>TRBJ2-4|TRBV30
CAGTAPLIAKNIQYF
>TRBJ2-1|TRBV6-4
CASSPSAGGPYEQFF
>TRBJ1-3|TRBV5-1
CASSLAEGGSGNTIYF
>TRBJ1-1|TRBV27
CASSLAYLGSTEAFF
>TRBJ1-1|TRBV13
CASSYRAEYTEAFF
>TRBJ2-1|TRBV30
CAWNWGGLPGNEQFF
>TRBJ2-3|TRBV19
CASSIGGYTDTQYF
>TRBJ2-7|TRBV9
CASSVTGAVNEQYF
>TRBJ2-7|TRBV4-1
CASSQDYAPIYEQYF
>TRBJ1-5|TRBV4-2
CASSQDRGGLGPQHF
>TRBJ2-7|TRBV13
CASSPGHSYEQYF
>TRBJ2-5|TRBV5-4
CASSLAPGQENQYF
>TRBJ1-5|TRBV9
CASSRGGGTSNQPQHF
>TRBJ1-3|TRBV18
CASSPGQTRSGNTIYF
>TRBJ1-1|TRBV6-5
CASRGEGFGTEAFF
>TRBJ2-2|TRBV10-3
CAISDRNTGELFF
>TRBJ2-2|TRBV19
CASSIHGRGNTGELFF
>TRBJ1-2|TRBV2
CASSDTGGVDGYTF
>TRBJ2-5|TRBV6-1
CASSEGPFDRGANVTQYF
>TRBJ1-5|TRBV30
CAWSVGAGGDQPQHF
>TRBJ1-4|TRBV6-1
CASRDRAFEKLFF
>TRBJ2-5|TRBV6-5
CASSFPGEGTQYF
>TRBJ1-5|TRBV6-1
CASSGLTGGFDNQPQHF
>TRBJ2-7|TRBV6-6
CASRYTGGDLYEQYF
>TRBJ2-5|TRBV18
CASSPVAQTSQETQYF
>TRBJ2-5|TRBV29-1
CSVVTGTGTETQYF
>TRBJ2-3|TRBV7-7
CASSLFGRTTDTQYF
>TRBJ2-7|TRBV9
CASSVEGARWYEQYF
>TRBJ2-1|TRBV7-9
CASSLTSGPDNEQFF
>TRBJ2-7|TRBV7-8
CASSATSGSPSEQYF
>TRBJ2-7|TRBV13
CASSSGGLHEQYF
>TRBJ2-2|TRBV15
CATSSPEGREKTGELFF
>TRBJ2-2|TRBV15
CATSRDFLGRTGELFF
>TRBJ2-7|TRBV6-5
CASSRTGGINEQYF
>TRBJ2-7|TRBV6-1
CASSLGQDYEQYF
>TRBJ1-6|TRBV30
CAYTTDYNSPLHF
>TRBJ1-1|TRBV7-8
CASSLAGPGGTEAFF